Shown below are 17 T cell receptor beta chains from a single sample sequenced in a study of T-cell reconstitution after alpha-beta-depleted transplantation in children. A TCRbeta library incorporating unique molecular identifiers was prepared. TCRdb ran MiXCR on the PCR reads and lists one entry per CDR3 protein. This sample has approximately 300,000 distinct CDR3 sequences, with roughly 9.1% found just once. The sample consisted of PBMCs, taken before TCRalphabeta/CD19-depleted stem cell transplant. These receptors came from a boy less than two years old with acute myeloid leukemia, due to receive a stem cell transplant.

This clonotype was detected many times. The chain has TRBV27 and TRBJ2-1; tentative D call: TRBD2 (5 bases). This CDR3 comprises 14 residues. Germline V gives CDR1 MNHEY, CDR2 SMNVEV (reference sequence). V lost 0 bases and J lost 6, with 9 bases in between. CDR3 sequence (DNA): TGTGCCAGCAGTTTATCTCTAGGAGGCAATGAGCAGTTCTTC. Translation: CASSLSLGGNEQFF.

The chain joins TRBV20-1 to TRBJ2-7; D is unresolved. Germline V lookup: CDR1 DFQATT, CDR2 SNEGSKA (reference sequence). The CDR3 extends over 12 amino acids. V lost 3 bases to trimming and J lost 0 bases, with 6 bases between them. The CDR3 reads CSARGASYEQYF. Written as DNA, the CDR3 is TGCAGTGCTAGGGGCGCCTCCTACGAGCAGTACTTC.

This clonotype was seen more than once but under ten times. The chain employs TRBV20-1 and TRBJ2-7, with D uncertain. Trimming removed 1 base from V and 2 bases from J, with 12 bases in between. The CDR3 has 14 amino acids. Germline V gene sequence: CDR1 DFQATT, CDR2 SNEGSKA (reference sequence). In DNA form, the CDR3 reads TGCAGTGCTAGAGTAAAGCGCCCCCCCTACGAGCAGTACTTC. It encodes CSARVKRPPYEQYF.

This clonotype was observed at least ten times. The rearrangement links TRBV5-1 to TRBJ2-1; no definite D call. Germline V lookup: CDR1 SGHRS, CDR2 YFSETQ. V was cut by 6 bases and J by 8 bases, with 18 bases left in between. The CDR3 totals 14 residues. The CDR3 coding sequence is TGCGCCAGCAAACCCAGCAGGTCCTCCCATGAGCAGTTCTTC. This gives the protein CASKPSRSSHEQFF.

There are many counts of this clonotype. The CDR3, as DNA: TGTGCCAGCAGTTTGGGCCTTTATAATTCACCCCTCCACTTT. Translation: CASSLGLYNSPLHF. This rearrangement joins TRBV28 to TRBJ1-6; D unresolved. This CDR3 has 14 amino acids. V gave up 3 bases and J gave up 4 bases, with 7 bases separating them. Germline CDR1 is MDHEN and CDR2 is SYDVKM.

This clonotype was seen only a few times. The rearrangement links TRBV24-1 to TRBJ2-5; TRBD1 agrees at 7 bases. Germline V gene lookup returns CDR1 KGHDR and CDR2 SFDVKD. CDR3 length: 14 residues. With V trimmed by 4 bases and J by 2 bases, 3 bases remained unmatched. CDR3 sequence: CATSESGGQETQYF. The CDR3 DNA follows: TGTGCCACCAGTGAGTCAGGGGGACAAGAGACCCAGTACTTC.

There are many counts of this clonotype. The CDR3 nucleotides read TGCGCCAGCAGCCAAGAGGGGGGCGGATCCAAAAACATTCAGTACTTC. Protein: CASSQEGGGSKNIQYF. The chain uses TRBV4-3 and TRBJ2-4; D assignment may be TRBD1 or TRBD2 (6 bases each). This CDR3 region has 16 residues. V was cut by 0 bases and J by 2 bases, with 11 bases left in between. In germline, CDR1 is LGHNA, CDR2 YSLEER.

The sample holds many counts of this clonotype. V gene TRBV3-1 combines with J gene TRBJ2-4; 8 bases are shared with TRBD2. Losses at the gene ends were 5 bases for V and 3 bases for J; bases not matched to a gene: 6. CDR3 length: 15 amino acids. The germline CDR1 and CDR2 sequences are LGHDT and YNNKEL (reference sequence). The CDR3 sequence is CASSNGGGFKNIQYF. CDR3 in DNA: TGTGCCAGCAGCAATGGCGGGGGGTTCAAAAACATTCAGTACTTC.

This clonotype was found a few times. The chain couples TRBV6-9 to TRBJ2-1; 10 positions agree with TRBD1. The germline CDR1 and CDR2 sequences are MNHGY and SVAAGI. The J segment lost 1 base and the V segment lost 4 bases, leaving 4 bases of the junction unmatched. This CDR3 has 16 residues. DNA of the CDR3: TGTGCCAGCAGTTTCGGGACAGGGGAGTCCTACAATGAGCAGTTCTTC. Translated: CASSFGTGESYNEQFF.

This clonotype has at least ten counts. This chain joins TRBV28 and TRBJ1-6, with D possibly being TRBD1 (5 bases). The CDR3 is 14 residues long. V lost 6 bases and J lost 0, with 6 bases in between. From germline, CDR1 is MDHEN and CDR2 SYDVKM. Here the CDR3 reads CASRGRSYNSPLHF. The CDR3 nucleotides read TGTGCCAGCAGGGGACGCTCCTATAATTCACCCCTCCACTTT.

Of note for this clonotype: With a much larger clone just one base away, this may be a read error. This sequence joins TRBV7-9 and TRBJ1-4; D call uncertain. The germline gives CDR1 SEHNR, CDR2 FQNEAQ (reference sequence). Trimming took 5 bases from V and 8 from J, leaving 9 bases between them. The CDR3 is 12 residues long. The chain's CDR3 is CASSQTSEKLFF. The CDR3 nucleotides are TGTGCCAGCAGCCAAACAAGCGAAAAACTGTTTTTT.

Ten or more counts support this clonotype. The V call is TRBV7-2, the J call TRBJ2-7; 8 bases map to TRBD1. There are 14 residues in the CDR3. Germline assignment: CDR1 SGHTA and CDR2 FQGNSA. Germline trimming cut 4 bases from V and 4 bases from J; bases unmatched to any gene: 6. CDR3 in amino acids: CASSSDRVGYEQYF. The CDR3 DNA reads TGTGCCAGCAGCTCGGACAGGGTGGGGTACGAGCAGTACTTC.

This clonotype was counted many times. The V call is TRBV5-1, the J call TRBJ2-2, with 8 bases matching TRBD2. Per the germline V gene, CDR1 is SGHRS and CDR2 is YFSETQ. The V segment lost 1 base and the J segment 5 bases; nucleotides outside the gene matches: 7. The CDR3 runs to 16 residues. CDR3 loop: CASSLLSGGRTGELFF. The CDR3 nucleotides read TGCGCCAGCAGCTTGTTGAGCGGGGGTAGAACCGGGGAGCTGTTTTTT.

This clonotype was recorded at least ten times. The chain recombines TRBV5-1 with TRBJ2-3, with D possibly matching TRBD2 (7 bases). The CDR3 has 16 amino acids. The ends were cut back, 4 bases at V and 0 bases at J, with 15 bases in the middle. Germline V lookup: CDR1 SGHRS, CDR2 YFSETQ. The CDR3 is CASSSGTRASTDTQYF. CDR3 bases: TGCGCCAGCAGCAGCGGGACACGTGCTAGCACAGATACGCAGTATTTT.

This clonotype was recorded at least ten times. V is TRBV7-6 and J is TRBJ1-1, with unresolved D. The CDR3 consists of 13 residues. V shed 0 bases and J shed 9 bases, with 11 bases lying between them. Germline V gene data show CDR1 as SGHVS and CDR2 as FNYEAQ. The CDR3 reads CASSLAPGRKAFF. DNA of the CDR3: TGTGCCAGCAGCTTAGCCCCGGGGAGGAAAGCTTTCTTT.

This clonotype was seen repeatedly, ten times or more. The chain links TRBV12-3 or TRBV12-4 to TRBJ2-3, with unresolved D. The CDR3 is 15 residues long. V gave up 3 bases and J gave up 2 bases, with 12 bases separating them. In DNA, the CDR3 is TGTGCCAGCAGTTTTGGCGGCCCGAACACAGATACGCAGTATTTT. This translates into CASSFGGPNTDTQYF.

This clonotype appeared a few times. This rearrangement joins TRBV2 to TRBJ2-6; tentative D call: TRBD1 (5 bases). Trimming cost V 3 bases and J 2 bases, with 11 bases left between them. CDR1 SNHLY and CDR2 FYNNEI come from the germline V gene. This CDR3 contains 16 residues. In DNA form, the CDR3 reads TGTGCCAGCAGTGATTTCTGGGGCACTGGGGCCAACGTCCTGACTTTC. Translated, it gives CASSDFWGTGANVLTF.